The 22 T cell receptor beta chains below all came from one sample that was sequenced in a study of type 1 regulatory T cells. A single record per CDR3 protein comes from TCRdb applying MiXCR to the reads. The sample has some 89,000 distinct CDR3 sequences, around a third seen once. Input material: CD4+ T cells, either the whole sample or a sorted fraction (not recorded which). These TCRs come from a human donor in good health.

The CDR3 reads CASSFLERPTDTQYF. The CDR3 coding sequence is TGCGCCAGCAGCTTCCTTGAACGGCCCACAGATACGCAGTATTTT. V and J are TRBV5-1 and TRBJ2-3; no clear D. V dropped 2 bases and J dropped 2 bases, with 12 bases sitting between them. Germline-derived CDR1 and CDR2 are SGHRS and YFSETQ. The CDR3 loop spans 15 amino acids. Based on the CDR3 plus reference TRBV5-1 and TRBJ2-3, the full variable domain is KAGVTQTPRYLIKTRGQQVTLSCSPISGHRSVSWYQQTPGQGLQFLFEYFSETQRNKGNFPGRFSGRQFSNSRSEMNVSTLELGDSALYLCASSFLERPTDTQYFGPGTRLTVL.

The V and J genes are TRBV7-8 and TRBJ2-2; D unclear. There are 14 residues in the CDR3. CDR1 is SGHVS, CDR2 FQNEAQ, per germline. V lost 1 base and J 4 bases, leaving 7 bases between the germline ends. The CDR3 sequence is CASSLGRITGELFF. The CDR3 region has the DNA TGTGCCAGCAGCTTAGGCCGGATCACCGGGGAGCTGTTTTTT.

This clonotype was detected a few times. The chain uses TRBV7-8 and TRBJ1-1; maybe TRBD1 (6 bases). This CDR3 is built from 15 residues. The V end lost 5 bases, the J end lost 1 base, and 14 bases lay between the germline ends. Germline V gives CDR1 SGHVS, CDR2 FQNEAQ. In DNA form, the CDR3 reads TGTGCCAGCAGCCCACCGGGACATACGAACACTGAAGCTTTCTTT. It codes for CASSPPGHTNTEAFF.

CDR3 bases: TGCAGCGTTGAAAAAGGACTAGCGGGAATAGGCGAGCAGTACTTC. Its translation: CSVEKGLAGIGEQYF. This chain connects TRBV29-1 to TRBJ2-7; 12 bases are shared with TRBD2. The ends lost 2 bases at V and 6 bases at J; junction bases unmatched: 8. The germline gives CDR1 SQVTM, CDR2 ANQGSEA. This CDR3 is 15 amino acids long.

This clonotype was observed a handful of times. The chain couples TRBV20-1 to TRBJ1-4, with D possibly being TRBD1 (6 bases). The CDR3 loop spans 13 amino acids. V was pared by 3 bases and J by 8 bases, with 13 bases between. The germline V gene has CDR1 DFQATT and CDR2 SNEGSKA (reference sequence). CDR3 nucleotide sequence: TGCAGTGCTAGTTTGGGACAACCGGAAAAACTGTTTTTT. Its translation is CSASLGQPEKLFF.

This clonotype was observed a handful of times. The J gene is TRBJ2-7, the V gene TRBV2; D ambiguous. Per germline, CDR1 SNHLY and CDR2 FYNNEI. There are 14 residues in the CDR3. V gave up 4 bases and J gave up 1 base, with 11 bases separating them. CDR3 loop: CASSAGPPSYEQYF. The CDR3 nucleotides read TGTGCCAGCAGTGCTGGACCGCCTTCCTACGAGCAGTACTTC.

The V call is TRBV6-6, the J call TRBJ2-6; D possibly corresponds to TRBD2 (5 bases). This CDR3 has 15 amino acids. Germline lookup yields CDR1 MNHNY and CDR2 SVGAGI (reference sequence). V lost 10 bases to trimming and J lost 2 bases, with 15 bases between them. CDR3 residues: CATIRLEAGANVLTF. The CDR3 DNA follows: TGTGCCACCATACGTCTGGAGGCTGGGGCCAACGTCCTGACTTTC.

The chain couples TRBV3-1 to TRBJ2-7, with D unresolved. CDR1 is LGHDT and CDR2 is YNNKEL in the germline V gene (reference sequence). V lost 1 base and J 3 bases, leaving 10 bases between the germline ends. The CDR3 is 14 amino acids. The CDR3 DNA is TGTGCCAGCAGCCAAGGCTACGGTTACTACGAGCAGTACTTC. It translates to CASSQGYGYYEQYF.

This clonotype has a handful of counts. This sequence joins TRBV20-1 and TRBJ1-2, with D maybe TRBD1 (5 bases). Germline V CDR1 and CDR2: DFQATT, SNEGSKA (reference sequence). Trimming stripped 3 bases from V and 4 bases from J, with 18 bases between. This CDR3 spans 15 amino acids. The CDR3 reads CSARRPGLKTYGYTF. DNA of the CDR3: TGCAGTGCTAGGAGGCCGGGACTGAAGACCTATGGCTACACCTTC.

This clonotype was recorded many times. The CDR3 is CASSQDSRVWATQYF. For the CDR3, the DNA is TGTGCCAGCAGCCAAGATTCGCGGGTCTGGGCGACCCAGTACTTC. The chain employs TRBV14 and TRBJ2-5; D is perhaps TRBD2 (5 bases). Germline V lookup: CDR1 SGHDN, CDR2 FVKESK. This CDR3 has 15 amino acids. The V and J ends lost 0 bases and 7 bases respectively, with 15 bases between them. The full variable domain, completed using reference TRBV14 and TRBJ2-5, is EAGVTQFPSHSVIEKGQTVTLRCDPISGHDNLYWYRRVMGKEIKFLLHFVKESKQDESGMPNNRFLAERTGGTYSTLKVQPAELEDSGVYFCASSQDSRVWATQYFGPGTRLLVL.

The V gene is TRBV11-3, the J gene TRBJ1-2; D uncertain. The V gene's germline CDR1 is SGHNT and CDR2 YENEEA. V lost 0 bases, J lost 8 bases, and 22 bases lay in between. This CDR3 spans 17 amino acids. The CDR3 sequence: CASSLDRRLKGSRGYTF. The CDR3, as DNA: TGTGCCAGCAGCTTAGATCGGCGGCTTAAGGGTTCCCGCGGCTACACCTTC.

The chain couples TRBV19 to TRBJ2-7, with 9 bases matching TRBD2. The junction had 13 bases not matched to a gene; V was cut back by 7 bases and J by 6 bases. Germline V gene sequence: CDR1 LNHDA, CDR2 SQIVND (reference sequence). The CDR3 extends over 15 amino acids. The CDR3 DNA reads TGTGCCAGTACAAGTAGCGGGAGTCCCCGAGGCGAGCAGTACTTC. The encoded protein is CASTSSGSPRGEQYF.

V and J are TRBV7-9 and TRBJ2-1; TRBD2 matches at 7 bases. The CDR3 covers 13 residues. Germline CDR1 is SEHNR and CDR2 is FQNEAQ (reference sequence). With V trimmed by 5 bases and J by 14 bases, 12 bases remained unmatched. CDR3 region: CASSPSLNSGEFF. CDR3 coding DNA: TGTGCCAGCAGCCCAAGTCTTAACAGCGGGGAGTTCTTC.

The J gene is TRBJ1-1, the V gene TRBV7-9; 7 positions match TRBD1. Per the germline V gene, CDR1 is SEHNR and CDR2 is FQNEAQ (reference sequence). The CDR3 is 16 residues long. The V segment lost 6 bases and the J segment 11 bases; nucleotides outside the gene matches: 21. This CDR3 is CASSSGGQGPTIIAFF. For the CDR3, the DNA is TGTGCCAGCAGTTCAGGGGGGCAGGGTCCGACAATAATTGCTTTCTTT.

The CDR3 is CASAIGRTDTGELFF. The DNA for the CDR3 is TGTGCCAGCGCGATAGGACGAACCGACACCGGGGAGCTGTTTTTT. The chain combines TRBV28 with TRBJ2-2; D remains ambiguous. Between the trimmed V and J ends, which lost 8 bases and 3 bases, there was a span of 16 bases. CDR3 length: 15 amino acids. Germline V gene lookup returns CDR1 MDHEN and CDR2 SYDVKM.

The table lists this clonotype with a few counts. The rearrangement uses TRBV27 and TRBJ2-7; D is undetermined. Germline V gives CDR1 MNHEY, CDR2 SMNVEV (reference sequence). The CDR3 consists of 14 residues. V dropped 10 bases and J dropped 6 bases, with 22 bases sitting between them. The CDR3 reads CAISPCDGQCEQYF. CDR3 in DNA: TGTGCCATCTCCCCCTGTGACGGCCAATGCGAGCAGTACTTC.

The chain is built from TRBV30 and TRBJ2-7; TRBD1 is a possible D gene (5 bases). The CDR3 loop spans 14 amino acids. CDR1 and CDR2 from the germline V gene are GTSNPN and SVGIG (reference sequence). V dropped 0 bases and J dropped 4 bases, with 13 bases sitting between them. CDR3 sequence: CAWSVQGWVYEQYF. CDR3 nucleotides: TGTGCCTGGAGTGTGCAGGGTTGGGTGTACGAGCAGTACTTC.

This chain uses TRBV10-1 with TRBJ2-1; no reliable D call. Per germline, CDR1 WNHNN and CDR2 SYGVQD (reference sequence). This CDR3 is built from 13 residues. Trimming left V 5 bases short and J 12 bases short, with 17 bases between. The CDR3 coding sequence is TGCGCCAGCAGTAGGTGTCAAGGAACGCGGCAGTTCTTC. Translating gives CASSRCQGTRQFF.

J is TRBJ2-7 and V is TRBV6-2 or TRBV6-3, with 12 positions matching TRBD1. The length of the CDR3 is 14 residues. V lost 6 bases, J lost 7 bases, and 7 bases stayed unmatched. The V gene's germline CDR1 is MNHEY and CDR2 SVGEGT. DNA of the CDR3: TGTGCCAGCAGAATCGGGGGACAGGGGGCTGAGCAGTACTTC. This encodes CASRIGGQGAEQYF.

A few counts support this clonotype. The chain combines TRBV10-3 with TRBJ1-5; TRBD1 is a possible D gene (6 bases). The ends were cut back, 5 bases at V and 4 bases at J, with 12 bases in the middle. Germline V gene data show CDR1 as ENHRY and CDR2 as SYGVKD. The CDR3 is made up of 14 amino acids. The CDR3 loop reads CAISTGSGNQPQHF. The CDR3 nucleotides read TGTGCCATCAGTACAGGGAGTGGAAATCAGCCCCAGCATTTT.

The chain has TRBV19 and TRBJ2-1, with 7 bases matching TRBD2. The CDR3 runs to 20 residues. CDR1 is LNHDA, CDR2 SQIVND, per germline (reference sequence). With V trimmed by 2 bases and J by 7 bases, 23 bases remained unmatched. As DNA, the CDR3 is TGTGCCAGTAGTATAATTTCTTTTCGGAAGTGGGCTAGCGGTTTGAATGAGCAGTTCTTC. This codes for CASSIISFRKWASGLNEQFF.

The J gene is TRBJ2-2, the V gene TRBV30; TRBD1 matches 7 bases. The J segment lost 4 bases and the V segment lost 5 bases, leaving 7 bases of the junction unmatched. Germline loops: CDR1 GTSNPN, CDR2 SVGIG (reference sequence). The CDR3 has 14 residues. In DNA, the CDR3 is TGTGCCTGGGTACGACAGGGTGTCACCGGGGAGCTGTTTTTT. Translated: CAWVRQGVTGELFF.